This paragraph reports one T cell receptor (beta chain). Its matching antigen is unknown. Each donor was healthy, and each was a bone marrow donor. This record comes from a study of cytomegalovirus exposure and HLA in healthy donors. Points from the study as a whole: The study recorded about 160 TCR beta chains that were cytomegalovirus-associated. Later analysis demonstrated an association between a missense DCLRE1C variant and TCR beta V- and J-gene trimming.

Trimming removed 6 bases from V and 2 bases from J, with 19 bases in between. Germline loops: CDR1 MDHEN, CDR2 SYDVKM. This CDR3 is 16 amino acids long. The PCR ran on 60 Vbeta and 13 Jbeta primers. The repertoire was sequenced with immunoSEQ multiplex PCR; TCRdb's copy has only in-frame clones and lacks some. The sample shows about 130,000 clones, 80% of them seen only once. Sequenced: PBMCs. The clonotype comes from a middle-aged man in good health and CMV-seronegative. The chain carries TRBV28 and TRBJ1-1, with D perhaps matching TRBD1 (5 bases). CDR3 coding DNA: TGTGCCAGCAGCCCTCCCTCGGGGGGGATCAACACTGAAGCTTTCTTT. As protein: CASSPPSGGINTEAFF. The full variable domain, its missing parts supplied by reference TRBV28 and TRBJ1-1, is DVKVTQSSRYLVKRTGEKVFLECVQDMDHENMFWYRQDPGLGLRLIYFSYDVKMKEKGDIPEGYSVSREKKERFSLILESASTNQTSMYLCASSPPSGGINTEAFFGQGTRLTVV.